The 17 T cell receptor beta chains below were found in one sample sequenced in a study of cytomegalovirus exposure and HLA in healthy donors. Vbeta (60) and Jbeta (13) primers were used in the PCR. The data were produced by immunoSEQ multiplex PCR, yet TCRdb's version contains in-frame clones alone and is incomplete. The table records 140,000 or so clones, roughly 10% of them present only once. Source material: PBMCs. All receptors come from a male donor in good health and CMV-seronegative.

This clone was found a few times. The chain recombines TRBV19 with TRBJ2-2, with 8 nucleotides matching TRBD1. The junction had 5 bases not matched to a gene; V was cut back by 4 bases and J by 7 bases. From germline, CDR1 is LNHDA and CDR2 SQIVND (reference sequence). This CDR3 is built from 14 residues. The CDR3 spells CASSTPGTGGELFF. The CDR3 bases are TGTGCCAGTAGTACTCCCGGGACAGGCGGGGAGCTGTTTTTT.

The CDR3 DNA reads TGCGCCAGCAGATCGGACACGTGGGATGAAAAACTGTTTTTT. Protein sequence: CASRSDTWDEKLFF. The V call is TRBV5-1, the J call TRBJ1-4; perhaps TRBD1 as D (5 bases). CDR3 length: 14 amino acids. V was pared by 5 bases and J by 6 bases, with 14 bases between. Germline V gene lookup returns CDR1 SGHRS and CDR2 YFSETQ.

This chain connects TRBV6-6 to TRBJ2-7, with D possibly matching TRBD1 (6 bases). CDR3 length equals 16 residues. V lost 2 bases to trimming and J lost 4 bases, with 18 bases between them. Germline V gene lookup returns CDR1 MNHNY and CDR2 SVGAGI (reference sequence). CDR3 sequence (DNA): TGTGCCAGCAGTTACGATCGGGACACGCTTGGGTACGAGCAGTACTTC. This translates into CASSYDRDTLGYEQYF.

The chain combines TRBV29-1 with TRBJ1-2; possibly TRBD1 for D (5 bases). The CDR3 sequence is 13 residues long. V shed 4 bases and J shed 4 bases, with 13 bases lying between them. Germline V gives CDR1 SQVTM, CDR2 ANQGSEA. The chain's CDR3 is CSVVGGLGYGYTF. In DNA form, the CDR3 reads TGCAGCGTTGTGGGGGGATTAGGCTATGGCTACACCTTC.

The chain has TRBV29-1 and TRBJ1-2; 8 bases are a match to TRBD1. J lost 8 bases, V lost 7 bases, and 12 bases had no gene match. CDR1 and CDR2 (germline): SQVTM, ANQGSEA. The CDR3 length is 13 residues. The CDR3 loop is CSARTGSSDGYTF. The CDR3 DNA follows: TGCAGCGCTAGGACAGGGTCCAGCGACGGCTACACCTTC.

This clone was found a few times. V usage is TRBV28 and J usage is TRBJ2-5; 8 positions match TRBD2. The J segment lost 5 bases and the V segment lost 8 bases, leaving 13 bases of the junction unmatched. Germline assignment: CDR1 MDHEN and CDR2 SYDVKM. CDR3 length: 15 residues. CDR3 in amino acids: CASRWGGRPGETQYF. The CDR3 DNA follows: TGTGCCAGCCGGTGGGGCGGGAGGCCCGGGGAGACCCAGTACTTC. The whole variable domain, remainder taken from reference TRBV28 and TRBJ2-5, is DVKVTQSSRYLVKRTGEKVFLECVQDMDHENMFWYRQDPGLGLRLIYFSYDVKMKEKGDIPEGYSVSREKKERFSLILESASTNQTSMYLCASRWGGRPGETQYFGPGTRLLVL.

This sequence joins TRBV4-2 and TRBJ1-1; D gene uncertain. The CDR3 has 13 amino acids. CDR1 and CDR2 (germline): LGHNA, YNFKEQ. V gave up 1 base and J gave up 5 bases, with 8 bases separating them. The CDR3 DNA reads as TGTGCCAGCAGCCAAGTACGGGGTACTGAAGCTTTCTTT. This translates into CASSQVRGTEAFF.

The sample holds a few counts of this clone. The chain carries TRBV10-3 and TRBJ2-1, with 13 bases matching TRBD2. The CDR3 runs to 14 residues. Germline CDR1 ENHRY, CDR2 SYGVKD. The junction had 3 bases not matched to a gene; V was cut back by 6 bases and J by 7 bases. DNA for the CDR3: TGTGCCATCAGGCCGGGACTAGCGGGAAATGAGCAGTTCTTC. It specifies CAIRPGLAGNEQFF.

The chain combines TRBV7-3 with TRBJ2-1; 8 bases are a match to TRBD2. The CDR3 loop spans 15 amino acids. Germline CDR1 reads SGHTA; CDR2 reads FQGTGA. Losses at the gene ends were 4 bases for V and 9 bases for J; bases not matched to a gene: 11. In DNA form, the CDR3 reads TGTGCCAGCAGCTATAGCGGGACTCCCGGGGCTGAGCAGTTCTTC. Amino acids: CASSYSGTPGAEQFF.

The chain links TRBV7-2 to TRBJ2-3, with D tentatively TRBD1 (5 bases). CDR3 length equals 14 residues. V was shortened by 2 bases and J by 0 bases, with 6 bases between the two germline ends. CDR1 is SGHTA and CDR2 is FQGNSA in the germline V gene. CDR3 loop: CASSLRQSTDTQYF. The CDR3 DNA reads TGTGCCAGCAGCTTACGACAGAGCACAGATACGCAGTATTTT.

This chain uses TRBV5-1 with TRBJ1-3; unclear D gene. V was pared by 0 bases and J by 5 bases, with 6 bases between. Germline V gives CDR1 SGHRS, CDR2 YFSETQ. The CDR3 consists of 13 residues. This chain's CDR3 is CASSLDSRNTIYF. In nucleotides, the CDR3 is TGCGCCAGCAGCTTGGACAGTCGAAACACCATATATTTT.

This clone showed up just a few times. The chain carries TRBV29-1 and TRBJ2-3; D not certain. The germline V gene encodes CDR1 SQVTM and CDR2 ANQGSEA. The CDR3 runs 15 residues. V shed 5 bases and J shed 0 bases, with 15 bases lying between them. CDR3 in DNA: TGCAGCGTTCACCTCCAGGAAACTAGCACAGATACGCAGTATTTT. Protein: CSVHLQETSTDTQYF.

This clone was detected only a few times. This sequence joins TRBV7-8 and TRBJ1-1; 7 nucleotides line up with TRBD1. The germline gives CDR1 SGHVS, CDR2 FQNEAQ. J lost 2 bases, V lost 6 bases, and 6 bases had no gene match. The CDR3 is made up of 14 amino acids. The CDR3 spells CASRGDSGNTEAFF. In DNA, the CDR3 is TGTGCCAGCAGGGGGGACAGTGGTAACACTGAAGCTTTCTTT.

The rearrangement joins TRBV29-1 to TRBJ2-3; 7 bases map to TRBD2. With 6 bases clipped from V and 2 bases from J, the junction kept 8 bases outside the gene matches. The CDR3 is 14 residues long. Germline CDR1 SQVTM, CDR2 ANQGSEA. CDR3 DNA sequence: TGCAGCGTCCTAATCCAGCGGGACACAGATACGCAGTATTTT. It codes for CSVLIQRDTDTQYF.

The rearrangement links TRBV29-1 to TRBJ2-1, with D possibly TRBD2 on 5 matching bases. The CDR3 totals 13 residues. CDR1 is SQVTM and CDR2 is ANQGSEA in the germline V gene. Between the trimmed V and J ends, which lost 7 bases and 3 bases, there was a span of 13 bases. CDR3 loop: CSAGNPVYNEQFF. The CDR3 bases are TGCAGCGCCGGGAACCCGGTCTACAATGAGCAGTTCTTC.

The chain uses TRBV28 and TRBJ1-5; TRBD1 agrees at 10 bases. The CDR3 loop spans 15 amino acids. J lost 15 bases, V lost 7 bases, and 18 bases had no gene match. The germline CDR1 and CDR2 sequences are MDHEN and SYDVKM. In DNA form, the CDR3 reads TGTGCCAGCACCACAAGCGGGACAGGGGTCTCTGCCGGGCATTTT. It encodes CASTTSGTGVSAGHF. Filled out from reference TRBV28 and TRBJ1-5, the complete variable domain reads DVKVTQSSRYLVKRTGEKVFLECVQDMDHENMFWYRQDPGLGLRLIYFSYDVKMKEKGDIPEGYSVSREKKERFSLILESASTNQTSMYLCASTTSGTGVSAGHFGDGTRLSIL.

This clone was observed a handful of times. V and J are TRBV28 and TRBJ2-7; 11 bases fit TRBD2. Germline CDR1 and CDR2: MDHEN and SYDVKM. This CDR3 has 15 amino acids. J gave up 5 bases and V 5 bases, and 8 bases lay outside the gene matches. In DNA form, the CDR3 reads TGTGCCAGCAGTGAAACTAGCGGGAGCTACAACGAGCAGTACTTC. Its translation: CASSETSGSYNEQYF.